This T cell receptor beta chain was recovered during a study of cytomegalovirus exposure and HLA in healthy donors. Germline assignment: CDR1 SGHRS and CDR2 YFSETQ. V lost 4 bases, J lost 4 bases, and 9 bases stayed unmatched. This CDR3 spans 15 amino acids. A multiplex PCR was run with 60 Vbeta primers and 13 Jbeta primers. Using immunoSEQ multiplex PCR, the repertoire was profiled, and TCRdb retains in-frame clones only, with some absent. The repertoire holds over 120,000 clones, with 70% to 90% as singletons. The chain recombines TRBV5-1 with TRBJ2-5, with 8 bases identical to TRBD2. The sequencing input was PBMCs. The TCR sequence derives from a man aged 45-60 years in good health and CMV-seronegative. The CDR3 is CASSGGNAGGETQYF. The CDR3 bases are TGCGCCAGCAGCGGTGGAAACGCGGGAGGAGAGACCCAGTACTTC.